A single sample gave rise to the 25 T cell receptor beta chains below, sequenced in a study of metastatic and nonmetastatic thyroid tumors. No treatment of any kind had been given to any patient before thyroid surgery. Using MiXCR, TCRdb re-called clones from the PCR reads. The sample records about 92,000 clones, more than 13% being singletons. Sequences were obtained from blood. These receptors all come from a female donor with papillary thyroid cancer or a benign thyroid nodule (not recorded which). Some clones in this sample may be carry-over from other donors' samples.

With regard to this clone: This may be a read error: a much more frequent sequence differs by one nucleotide. The sample holds other DNA sequences that translate to the same CDR3. V gene TRBV10-1 combines with J gene TRBJ2-3; D gene unclear. Germline V gene data show CDR1 as WNHNN and CDR2 as SYGVQD (reference sequence). Trimming cost V 4 bases and J 4 bases, with 6 bases left between them. The CDR3 is 12 residues long. CDR3 amino acids: CASSVGADTQYF. CDR3 sequence (DNA): TGCGCCAGCAGTGTAGGAGCAGATACGCAGTATTTT.

V and J are TRBV12-3 or TRBV12-4 and TRBJ1-2; no firm D call. The ends were cut back, 0 bases at V and 3 bases at J, with 8 bases in the middle. The CDR3 runs to 14 residues. DNA of the CDR3: TGTGCCAGCAGTTTAGCCCCAGCCCACTATGGCTACACCTTC. Translated, it gives CASSLAPAHYGYTF.

This clone has more than one count but fewer than ten. The V and J genes are TRBV11-1 and TRBJ2-1, with 7 positions matching TRBD2. Germline trimming cut 4 bases from V and 1 base from J; bases unmatched to any gene: 7. Germline CDR1 is SGHAT and CDR2 is FQDESV (reference sequence). This CDR3 spans 16 amino acids. CDR3 bases: TGTGCCAGCAGCTCGACTAGCCTTAGATCCTACAATGAGCAGTTCTTC. It translates to CASSSTSLRSYNEQFF.

This clone has ten or more counts. The V and J genes are TRBV3-1 and TRBJ2-3; the match to TRBD2 covers 10 bases. Trimming took 0 bases from V and 6 from J; bases not matched to a gene: 3. Germline V gene data show CDR1 as LGHDT and CDR2 as YNNKEL (reference sequence). CDR3 length: 15 residues. CDR3 nucleotides: TGTGCCAGCAGCCAAGATAGAGCGGGGGGGGATACGCAGTATTTT. It codes for CASSQDRAGGDTQYF.

The chain is built from TRBV13 and TRBJ2-1, with D possibly being TRBD1 (6 bases). V was cut by 5 bases and J by 5 bases, with 13 bases left in between. Germline CDR1 and CDR2: PRHDT and FYEKMQ (reference sequence). The length of the CDR3 is 14 residues. CDR3 DNA: TGTGCCAGCAGCGTGGACAGTGCTCACAATGAGCAGTTCTTC. Amino acid sequence: CASSVDSAHNEQFF.

This clone came up many times. This rearrangement joins TRBV5-1 to TRBJ2-2; D uncertain. Between the trimmed V and J ends, which lost 1 base and 4 bases, there was a span of 11 bases. This CDR3 is built from 15 residues. The germline gives CDR1 SGHRS, CDR2 YFSETQ. DNA of the CDR3: TGCGCCAGCAGCTTGTGGCTATGGGGCACCGGGGAGCTGTTTTTT. Residues: CASSLWLWGTGELFF.

The V call is TRBV11-2, the J call TRBJ2-1; 10 bases line up with TRBD2. V was clipped by 2 bases and J by 5 bases; unmatched bases: 9. Germline-derived CDR1 and CDR2 are SGHAT and FQNNGV. CDR3 length: 17 amino acids. Here the CDR3 DNA reads TGTGCCAGCAGCTTATCTTGTACTAGCGGGGCTCACAATGAGCAGTTCTTC. It yields the protein CASSLSCTSGAHNEQFF.

The sample holds many counts of this clone. The chain carries TRBV6-5 and TRBJ2-1; maybe TRBD1 (7 bases). From germline, CDR1 is MNHEY and CDR2 SVGAGI. CDR3 size: 17 residues. V was trimmed by 2 bases and J by 0 bases, leaving 14 bases between them. The CDR3 here is CASSYNRGLSSYNEQFF. CDR3 in DNA: TGTGCCAGCAGTTACAACAGGGGACTGAGCTCCTACAATGAGCAGTTCTTC.

This clone was counted many times. Here the CDR3 reads CASSPRAGTDTQYF. CDR3 bases: TGCGCCAGCAGCCCCCGGGCCGGAACAGATACGCAGTATTTT. The chain carries TRBV5-1 and TRBJ2-3; D call uncertain. The CDR3 loop spans 14 amino acids. Per germline, CDR1 SGHRS and CDR2 YFSETQ. Trimming removed 4 bases from V and 3 bases from J, with 12 bases in between.

The rearrangement uses TRBV5-1 and TRBJ1-6; TRBD1 matches 8 bases. This CDR3 spans 18 amino acids. The V gene end was trimmed by 6 bases and the J gene end by 1 base; junction bases not matched to a gene: 12. Germline CDR1 SGHRS, CDR2 YFSETQ. The chain's CDR3 is CASKFGGQESSYNSPLHF. As DNA, the CDR3 is TGCGCCAGCAAGTTCGGGGGACAGGAGTCTTCCTATAATTCACCCCTCCACTTT. The full variable domain, completed using reference TRBV5-1 and TRBJ1-6, is KAGVTQTPRYLIKTRGQQVTLSCSPISGHRSVSWYQQTPGQGLQFLFEYFSETQRNKGNFPGRFSGRQFSNSRSEMNVSTLELGDSALYLCASKFGGQESSYNSPLHFGNGTRLTVT.

On this clone: One junction end does not reproduce the germline sequence, and a read error may be involved. The genes are TRBV7-8 and TRBJ1-6; D possibly corresponds to TRBD1 (6 bases). The germline V gene encodes CDR1 SGHVS and CDR2 FQNEAQ. The CDR3 has 15 residues. The CDR3 is CASTFGQHHNSPLHF. The CDR3 region has the DNA TGCGCCAGCACTTTTGGACAGCATCATAATTCACCCCTCCACTTT. Full variable domain (outside the CDR3, taken from reference TRBV7-8 and TRBJ1-6): GAGVSQSPRYKVAKRGQDVALRCDPISGHVSLFWYQQALGQGPEFLTYFQNEAQLDKSGLPSDRFFAERPEGSVSTLKIQRTQQEDSAVYLCASTFGQHHNSPLHFGNGTRLTVT.

This clone was detected ten times or more. The chain has TRBV4-2 and TRBJ2-7, with TRBD2 identical over 8 bases. The CDR3 totals 16 residues. Germline CDR1 is LGHNA and CDR2 is YNFKEQ. With 0 bases clipped from V and 2 bases from J, the junction kept 6 bases outside the gene matches. The CDR3 loop reads CASSQDIGGGAYEQYF. In nucleotides, the CDR3 is TGTGCCAGCAGCCAAGATATCGGGGGGGGCGCCTACGAGCAGTACTTC.

Ten or more counts support this clone. The chain recombines TRBV27 with TRBJ1-5; D may be TRBD1 (5 bases). The CDR3 is 15 amino acids. V shed 3 bases and J shed 5 bases, with 14 bases lying between them. Germline CDR1 MNHEY, CDR2 SMNVEV (reference sequence). The chain's CDR3 is CASSFLGREDQPQHF. The CDR3 bases are TGTGCCAGCAGTTTTTTGGGCAGGGAGGATCAGCCCCAGCATTTT.

This clone was seen at least ten times. V gene TRBV28 combines with J gene TRBJ2-7; TRBD1 matches at 7 bases. The CDR3 extends over 11 amino acids. CDR1 and CDR2 from the germline V gene are MDHEN and SYDVKM. Trimming took 4 bases from V and 11 from J; bases not matched to a gene: 5. In DNA, the CDR3 is TGTGCCAGCAGTTCCCGACAGGGAAAGTACTTC. Amino acids: CASSSRQGKYF.

The table lists this clone with many counts. This may be a read error, as it is one base from a much larger clone. As DNA, the CDR3 is TGTGCCAGTCAAATTGGGACAGTAGGCTACACCTTC. Translating it yields CASQIGTVGYTF. The chain couples TRBV19 to TRBJ1-2; 7 bases map to TRBD1. CDR1 LNHDA and CDR2 SQIVND come from the germline V gene (reference sequence). The CDR3 contains 12 residues. V was clipped by 8 bases and J by 8 bases; unmatched bases: 8.

The J gene is TRBJ2-7, the V gene TRBV7-9; TRBD1 matches 7 bases. V was pared by 5 bases and J by 2 bases, with 6 bases of the junction left unmatched. Germline CDR1 SEHNR, CDR2 FQNEAQ (reference sequence). The CDR3 covers 14 residues. CDR3 in amino acids: CASSARDSPYEQYF. DNA for the CDR3: TGTGCCAGCAGCGCCCGGGACAGCCCCTACGAGCAGTACTTC. The full variable domain, its missing parts supplied by reference TRBV7-9 and TRBJ2-7, is DTGVSQNPRHKITKRGQNVTFRCDPISEHNRLYWYRQTLGQGPEFLTYFQNEAQLEKSRLLSDRFSAERPKGSFSTLEIQRTEQGDSAMYLCASSARDSPYEQYFGPGTRLTVT.

This clone was recorded many times. J is TRBJ2-3 and V is TRBV18; a possible D gene is TRBD2 (6 bases). The CDR3 length is 15 residues. CDR1 KGHSH and CDR2 LQKENI come from the germline V gene. Trimming stripped 3 bases from V and 0 bases from J, with 10 bases between. CDR3 DNA: TGTGCCAGCTCACCTAGGACTATTAGCACAGATACGCAGTATTTT. Its protein is CASSPRTISTDTQYF.

Comment on this clone: A much larger clone differs by one base, so this may be a read error. At the DNA level, this CDR3 is encoded by other sequences in the same sample as well. This rearrangement joins TRBV5-6 to TRBJ2-5; 8 bases line up with TRBD1. V was clipped by 0 bases and J by 4 bases; unmatched bases: 8. The V gene's germline CDR1 is SGHDT and CDR2 YYEEEE. The CDR3 is 16 residues long. CDR3 nucleotide sequence: TGTGCCAGCAGCTTGGCGGCAGGGGGCGCCCGAGAGACCCAGTACTTC. This sequence encodes CASSLAAGGARETQYF.

Note on this clone: Its ends do not fully match the called genes, so a read error is possible. The CDR3 spells CASSLDMGTCSYNEQFF. The DNA for the CDR3 is TGTGCCAGCAGTTTAGATATGGGGACATGCTCCTACAATGAGCAGTTCTTC. The V gene is TRBV11-2, the J gene TRBJ2-1, with TRBD1 as a possible D gene (6 bases). Germline-derived CDR1 and CDR2 are SGHAT and FQNNGV. This CDR3 has 17 amino acids.

This clone was seen repeatedly, ten times or more. The chain couples TRBV28 to TRBJ2-2; 11 positions match TRBD1. V shed 4 bases, J shed 4 bases, and the junction held 5 bases outside the gene matches. CDR1 MDHEN and CDR2 SYDVKM come from the germline V gene. The CDR3 spans 16 residues. This CDR3 reads CASSSTGTGGTGELFF. CDR3 bases: TGTGCCAGCAGTTCCACCGGGACAGGGGGCACCGGGGAGCTGTTTTTT.

This clone was detected ten times or more. V usage is TRBV3-1 and J usage is TRBJ2-7; possible D gene TRBD2, 7 bases. Trimming removed 3 bases from V and 5 bases from J, with 17 bases in between. Germline V gene sequence: CDR1 LGHDT, CDR2 YNNKEL (reference sequence). The CDR3 has 15 amino acids. This CDR3 is CASSHQRGGRDEQYF. For the CDR3, the DNA is TGTGCCAGCAGCCACCAGAGGGGGGGCAGGGACGAGCAGTACTTC.

Many counts were recorded for this clone. The chain links TRBV6-6 to TRBJ2-5; the match to TRBD2 covers 8 bases. The J segment lost 4 bases and the V segment lost 2 bases, leaving 3 bases of the junction unmatched. The germline CDR1 and CDR2 sequences are MNHNY and SVGAGI (reference sequence). The CDR3 covers 14 residues. The CDR3 reads CASSYASGGETQYF. The CDR3 DNA follows: TGTGCCAGCAGTTACGCCAGCGGGGGAGAGACCCAGTACTTC.

This clone has a count of ten or more. The V gene is TRBV6-4, the J gene TRBJ2-2; a possible D gene is TRBD2 (5 bases). In germline, CDR1 is MRHNA, CDR2 SNTAGT. The V and J ends lost 4 bases and 2 bases respectively, with 5 bases between them. The CDR3 loop spans 13 amino acids. The CDR3 bases are TGTGCCAGCAGTGGGACTAACACCGGGGAGCTGTTTTTT. Translated: CASSGTNTGELFF.

Turning to this clone: A junction end diverges from the germline sequence, so it may reflect a read error. V is TRBV11-1 and J is TRBJ2-2; D possibly uses TRBD1 or TRBD2 (5 bases each). Germline V gene data show CDR1 as SGHAT and CDR2 as FQDESV (reference sequence). The CDR3 consists of 17 residues. CDR3 loop: CASSSWGRECPHGELFF. CDR3 nucleotides: TGTGCCAGCAGCTCTTGGGGCAGGGAATGTCCACACGGGGAGTTGTTTTTT.

This clone has just a few counts. The sample holds other DNA sequences that translate to the same CDR3. J is TRBJ2-6 and V is TRBV19; perhaps TRBD1 as D (6 bases). V was cut by 11 bases and J by 4 bases, with 24 bases left in between. Per the germline V gene, CDR1 is LNHDA and CDR2 is SQIVND (reference sequence). This CDR3 is 17 amino acids long. The CDR3 loop reads CACIAPSQGTGANVLTF. The CDR3 DNA is TGTGCCTGTATCGCCCCGTCTCAGGGGACCGGGGCCAACGTCCTGACTTTC.